The sequence of this T cell receptor beta chain was determined in a study of Graves' ophthalmopathy and Graves' hyperthyroidism (dated by TCRdb to the late 2010s). Background for the entire study: Peripheral blood was collected at initial diagnosis, before any treatment. An independent validation cohort comprised 18 hyperthyroidism patients and 17 patients who later progressed from hyperthyroidism to ophthalmopathy. In total, under 150 blood samples were TCR-sequenced: 40 to 45 ophthalmopathy, 80 or so hyperthyroidism and roughly 17 hyperthyroidism-to-ophthalmopathy patients. In over 5 hyperthyroidism patients, the T-cell repertoire of thyroid tissue was compared with the T-cell repertoire of blood. Following sampling, methimazole starting at 30 mg daily was administered to hyperthyroidism patients, and high-dose intravenous methylprednisolone was administered to ophthalmopathy patients. The 100 or so discovery patients were divided at random into training and test sets in a 7:3 ratio. A discovery set of 90 to 100 patients (43 ophthalmopathy, about 55 stable hyperthyroidism) was enrolled to explore V-J signatures distinguishing ophthalmopathy from hyperthyroidism. To tell Graves' ophthalmopathy apart from Graves' hyperthyroidism, and to predict which patients would progress to ophthalmopathy, the study relied on TCR beta repertoire signatures. The investigation overall reported the following: Sample size was not predetermined statistically, and investigators were not blinded to group allocation. In cross-validation, the 13-signature model distinguished ophthalmopathy from stable hyperthyroidism with about 90% sensitivity and approximately 81% specificity, and in the test set the corresponding values were approximately 80% and 75%. Most of the expanded thyroid clonotypes with a frequency above 0.001 were also detected in blood, and it was suggested that the thyroid immune response may be reflected by blood repertoires. In validation, the model predicted ophthalmopathy progression with nearly 71% sensitivity and about 77% specificity; 12 predicted patients were CT-confirmed with GO in a median of roughly 6.8 months.

The ophthalmopathy patients had moderately to severely active disease, with a Clinical Activity Score of 3 or higher, a NOSPECS grade of 4 or higher, and a disease duration of less than 3 months. Patients were excluded if they had other autoimmune diseases, uncontrolled infections, pregnancy or lactation. Clinical symptoms, serum thyroxine, TRAb, thyroid ultrasound and orbital computed tomography formed the basis of the diagnosis. Ficoll-Paque density gradient centrifugation was used to isolate PBMCs from around 9.1 ml of fresh peripheral blood. Total RNA was extracted using Trizol reagent, and RNA quality was checked on an Agilent 2100 Bioanalyzer. This clonotype occurred many times. What this receptor recognizes is not known. Per-nucleotide qualities are absent, and no much larger clonotype sits a single base away. For repertoire sequencing, TCR beta CDR3 regions were amplified from RNA transcripts. A first-round RT-PCR used HTBI primers with the Qiagen OneStep RT-PCR kit, followed by a second-round multiplex PCR, size selection and purification. Libraries were sequenced on an Illumina HiSeq2000 using paired-end 100 bp reads. The authors' pipeline ran thus. SOAPnuke was used for read processing, and reads with adapters, uncalled bases, a mean Phred below 15, or no exact constant-primer or identifier match were discarded. COPE v1.2.5 was used to merge the high-quality paired reads. Each unique nucleotide sequence was treated as a clonotype, and MiTCR v1.1 was used to align the clonotypes to the IMGT TRB V, D and J references. Analysis was restricted to V-J combinations with a frequency above 0.0001, which covered 99% to 99.2% of repertoires. For each V-J combination, a TCR clonal expansion and chaos score was defined as the ratio of F50 clonal expansion to chaos observed in the TCRdist matrix. Welch's t-statistics and random forest were used to narrow the features down to about twelve V-J combinations, which were then fed into a naive Bayes classifier. The similarity between thyroid and blood repertoires was quantified using the Morisita-Horn index. Through fastp at Q25 and MiXCR, TCRdb rebuilt clones from the public reads, retaining in-frame beta chains. All rows with the same CDR3 protein become a single entry with the most common DNA and genes. The authors' filters were not applied to this entry. This sample holds about 200,000 distinct CDR3 sequences; 25% to 35% were observed only once. About 9.3% of the sample is held by the ten biggest clonotypes.

This TCR derives from a man aged 50 to 60 with Graves' ophthalmopathy. Donor details come from another sample of the same person, matched by shared clones. The sample comprised peripheral blood.

The CDR3 protein is CASSLSRGPYEQYF. In nucleotides, the sequence is TGTGCCAGCAGCTTGTCCAGGGGTCCCTACGAGCAGTACTTC. Recombination linked TRBV7-2 to TRBJ2-7; TRBD1 could be the D gene, as 6 bases match. V was cut back by 3 bases and J by 2 bases, leaving a gap of 11 bases between them. From the cysteine up to the phenylalanine, the CDR3 has a length of 14 residues. Here the CDR3 DNA is all that survives: 42 bases in frame from base 1. CDR1 SGHTA and CDR2 FQGNSA were looked up in the germline V gene.